This T cell receptor (beta chain) originates from a study of chemoradiotherapy in HPV16-positive cancers. The wider study: Candidate HPV-specific clones and shared TCR motifs came from two HPV16-positive patients.

Remarks on this clone: What it recognizes is unknown.

Over chemoradiotherapy, repertoires were sampled more than once. Assay: immunoSEQ multiplex PCR; the TCRdb copy retains only in-frame clones and omits some. Here the sample spans tens of thousands of clones, just under 80% being singletons. General study results and limits: Candidate HPV-specific clones and E7-related TCR motifs grew in tumor during treatment.

V lost 4 bases to trimming and J lost 4 bases, with 15 bases between them. The CDR3 covers 15 residues. Looked up from germline, CDR1 is SGHRS and CDR2 is YFSETQ. Material: blood, obtained from a patient who underwent chemoradiotherapy. This receptor was obtained from a human donor with HPV-associated anogenital cancer. The genes are TRBV5-1 and TRBJ1-3; D is unresolved. The CDR3 DNA follows: TGCGCCAGCAGCCCACCGGTAGAAGCGGGAAACACCATATATTTT. This encodes CASSPPVEAGNTIYF.